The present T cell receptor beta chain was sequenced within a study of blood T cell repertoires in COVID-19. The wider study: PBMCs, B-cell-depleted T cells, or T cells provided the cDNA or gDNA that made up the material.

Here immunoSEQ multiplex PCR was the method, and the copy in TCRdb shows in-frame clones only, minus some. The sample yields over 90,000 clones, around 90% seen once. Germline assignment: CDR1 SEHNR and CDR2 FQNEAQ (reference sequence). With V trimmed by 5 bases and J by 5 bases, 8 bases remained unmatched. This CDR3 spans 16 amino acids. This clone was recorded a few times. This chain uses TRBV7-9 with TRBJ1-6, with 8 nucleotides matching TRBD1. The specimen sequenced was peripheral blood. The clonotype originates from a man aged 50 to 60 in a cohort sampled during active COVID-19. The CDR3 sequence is CASSLGTGANNSPLHF. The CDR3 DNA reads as TGTGCCAGCAGCCTCGGGACAGGAGCTAATAATTCACCCCTCCACTTT.